At least ten counts were recorded for the clone carrying this T cell receptor (beta chain). The TCR beta CDR3 regions underwent amplification using RNA transcripts as the source. Researchers ran a first-round RT-PCR on the TCR CDR3 using the HTBI primer set. TCRdb re-called the multiplex PCR reads with MiXCR, one entry per CDR3 protein. The sample has about 550,000 distinct CDR3 sequences; around 20% are singletons. The sample belongs to a study of T cells in Graves' hyperthyroidism and ophthalmopathy. V shed 4 bases, J shed 10 bases, and the junction held 4 bases outside the gene matches. The CDR3 loop spans 13 amino acids. The germline V gene has CDR1 MNHNS and CDR2 SASEGT.

The clonotype was recovered from a man between 18 and 29 years old with Graves' hyperthyroidism. The chain recombines TRBV6-1 with TRBJ1-3; 10 bases align to TRBD1. Sequenced input: blood. CDR3 loop: CASSAGTGETIYF. The CDR3 DNA reads TGTGCCAGCAGTGCCGGGACAGGGGAAACCATATATTTT.